What follows is one T cell receptor beta chain and its context. Antigen: not known. V gave up 6 bases and J gave up 4 bases, with 10 bases separating them. The CDR3 totals 13 residues. Per germline, CDR1 MNHNS and CDR2 SASEGT. The data were taken from a study of shared clonotypes between healthy human individuals. Findings and caveats of the study: Clonotype sharing across donors was expected to vary with sequencing depth.

The material for each subset, its genomic DNA, was split evenly across several immunoSEQ plates. Sequencing was performed with immunoSEQ multiplex PCR; in TCRdb, only in-frame clones are kept and a portion is missing. Here the sample spans 950,000 to 1,100,000 clones, about 80% being singletons. The receptor was derived from a man younger than 30 in good health. The sequencing sample was made of memory CD4+ T cells sorted from blood. Stated subset: CD45RA-negative fraction. This sequence joins TRBV6-1 and TRBJ2-4; maybe TRBD1 (5 bases). As DNA, the CDR3 is TGTGCCAGCAGAACAGGAACTAAAAACATTCAGTACTTC. It encodes CASRTGTKNIQYF.